The T cell receptor (beta chain) described here comes from a study of shared T cell receptors in the human thymus. TCRdb's copy holds only in-frame clones and misses some; the assay was immunoSEQ multiplex PCR. The data show hundreds of thousands of clones, around 87% seen once. The sample was also linked to a second study, of human thymus T cells. That study adds: Thymic TCR repertoires of unrelated people reportedly overlapped highly.

Sequenced input: thymocytes. This sequence was found in a boy younger than two with a congenital heart defect.

The CDR3 sequence: CASSELGEKLFF. The CDR3 DNA sequence: TGTGCCAGCAGTGAACTAGGTGAAAAACTGTTTTTT. The J gene is TRBJ1-4, the V gene TRBV6-1; D remains unclear. Germline assignment: CDR1 MNHNS and CDR2 SASEGT. The CDR3 sequence is 12 residues long. V was pared by 2 bases and J by 7 bases, with 5 bases between.